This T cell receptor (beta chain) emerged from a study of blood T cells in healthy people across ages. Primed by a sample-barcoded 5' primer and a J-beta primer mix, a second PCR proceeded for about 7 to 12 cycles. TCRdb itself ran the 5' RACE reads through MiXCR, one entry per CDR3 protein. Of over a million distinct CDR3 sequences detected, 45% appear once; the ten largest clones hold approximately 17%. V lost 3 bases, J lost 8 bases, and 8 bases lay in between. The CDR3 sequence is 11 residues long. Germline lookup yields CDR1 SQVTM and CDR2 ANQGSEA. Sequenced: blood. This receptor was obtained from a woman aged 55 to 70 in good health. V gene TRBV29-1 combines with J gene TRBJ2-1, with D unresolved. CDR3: CSVDHGYEQFF. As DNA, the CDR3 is TGCAGCGTTGATCACGGATATGAGCAGTTCTTC.